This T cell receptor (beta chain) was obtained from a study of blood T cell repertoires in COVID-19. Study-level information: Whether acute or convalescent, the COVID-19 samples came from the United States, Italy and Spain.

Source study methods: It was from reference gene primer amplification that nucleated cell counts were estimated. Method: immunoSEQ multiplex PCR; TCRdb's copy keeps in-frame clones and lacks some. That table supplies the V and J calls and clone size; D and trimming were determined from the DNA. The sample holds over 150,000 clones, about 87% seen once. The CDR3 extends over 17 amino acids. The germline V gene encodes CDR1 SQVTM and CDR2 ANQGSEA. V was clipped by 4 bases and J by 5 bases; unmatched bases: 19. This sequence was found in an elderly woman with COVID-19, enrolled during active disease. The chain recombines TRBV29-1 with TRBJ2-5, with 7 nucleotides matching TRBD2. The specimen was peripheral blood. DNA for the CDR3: TGCAGCGTTGTTGGCTTGGGGGGGGAATTTAGGCGGGAGACCCAGTACTTC. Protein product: CSVVGLGGEFRRETQYF.